Listed below are T cell receptor beta chains from one sample, sequenced in a study of blood T cell repertoires in COVID-19. The table came from immunoSEQ multiplex PCR; TCRdb's copy has only in-frame clones and leaves some out. The sample consists of some 140,000 clones, about 90% of them appearing once. Sequencing was performed on peripheral blood. Source of these receptors: a man aged 45 to 65 with acute or convalescent COVID-19. CDR3s include the opening cysteine and the closing phenylalanine or tryptophan. A D gene is named only where the DNA matches it firmly. Not all rows give a size; the values are once, few, many and, for expanded clones, a class.

D gene	V gene	clone size	J gene	CDR3 DNA	CDR3 protein
TRBD1	TRBV28	-	TRBJ2-3	TGTGCCAGCAGCTCCGCAGGGGGAATCACAGATACGCAGTATTTT	CASSSAGGITDTQYF
TRBD1	TRBV28	-	TRBJ2-7	TGTGCCAGCAGTTCGCCGGGACAGGGGGACCACGAGCAGTACTTC	CASSSPGQGDHEQYF
-	TRBV6-2/TRBV6-3	-	TRBJ1-5	TGTGCCAGCAGTCGGCGCGGGGCCATGGATCAGCCCCAGCATTTT	CASSRRGAMDQPQHF
-	TRBV30	-	TRBJ1-2	TGTGCCTGGAACCAACGGGAATCTAACTATGGCTACACCTTC	CAWNQRESNYGYTF
-	TRBV18	-	TRBJ1-6	TGTGCCAGCTCACCAGATAGTTATAATTCACCCCTCCACTTT	CASSPDSYNSPLHF
-	TRBV5-1	-	TRBJ2-7	TGCGCCAGCAGCTTGGCGGTGGTGCTGATGGAGCCCGCCTACGAGCAGTACTTC	CASSLAVVLMEPAYEQYF
-	TRBV7-2	-	TRBJ2-7	TGTGCCAGCAGCTTAGCGGGGGGAAACAGGTGGATTCCATACGAGCAGTACTTC	CASSLAGGNRWIPYEQYF
TRBD1	TRBV28	once	TRBJ1-2	TGTGCCAGCAGCCTCGGACAGGGGCCCTATGGCTACACCTTC	CASSLGQGPYGYTF
-	TRBV2	-	TRBJ2-2	TGTGCCAGCATCGCAGGGAACACCGGGGAGCTGTTTTTT	CASIAGNTGELFF
TRBD1	TRBV5-4	-	TRBJ2-2	TGTGCCAGCCACGGGACAGGGATCGCCGGGGAGCTGTTTTTT	CASHGTGIAGELFF
-	TRBV9	-	TRBJ2-2	TGTGCCAGCAGCGTAGTTACTAGCACCGGGGAGCTGTTTTTT	CASSVVTSTGELFF
-	TRBV3-1/TRBV3-2	-	TRBJ2-1	TGTGCCAGCAGCCAAGTGGGGGGTGAGCAGTTCTTC	CASSQVGGEQFF
-	TRBV27	-	TRBJ2-1	TGTGCCAGCAGTCCCGGGAACAGGGGAGGCAATGAGCAGTTCTTC	CASSPGNRGGNEQFF
TRBD1	TRBV4-2	-	TRBJ2-7	TGTGCCAGCAGCTTACCGGGACAGGGCCCCTACGAGCAGTACTTC	CASSLPGQGPYEQYF
-	TRBV2	-	TRBJ1-5	TGTGCCAGCAGTGAGCAGGGACTCCATCTCCATCAGCCCCAGCATTTT	CASSEQGLHLHQPQHF
TRBD2	TRBV30	-	TRBJ2-7	TGTGCCTGGGCCCGTAGACTAGCGGGAGGGTACGAGCAGTACTTC	CAWARRLAGGYEQYF
-	TRBV27	-	TRBJ2-7	TGTGCCAGCAGCCCCTTGGGCGGGAACGAGCAGTACTTC	CASSPLGGNEQYF
-	TRBV5-4	-	TRBJ1-2	TGTGCCAGCAGCTTAAGGATCAGGGCTCAAGGGTATGGCTACACCTTC	CASSLRIRAQGYGYTF
TRBD2	TRBV27	once	TRBJ2-2	TGTGCCAGCAGTTTGGTTAGCGGGGTGAGCACCGGGGAGCTGTTTTTT	CASSLVSGVSTGELFF
-	TRBV6-5	-	TRBJ2-5	TGTGCCAGCAAGCAGTCCGGGATGCAAGAGACCCAGTACTTC	CASKQSGMQETQYF
-	TRBV25-1	-	TRBJ1-6	TGTGCCAGCAGGGACAGCTATAATTCACCCCTCCACTTT	CASRDSYNSPLHF
TRBD2	TRBV9	-	TRBJ2-5	TGTGCCAGCAGCACTAACCCGGGCGGGAGAAGGGGAGAGACCCAGTACTTC	CASSTNPGGRRGETQYF
-	TRBV4-3	few	TRBJ2-2	TGCGCCAGCAGCCAAGGAGAGAACACCGGGGAGCTGTTTTTT	CASSQGENTGELFF
TRBD1	TRBV5-6	-	TRBJ2-4	TGTGCCAGCAGCTCTAACGGACAGGTTCAGTACTTC	CASSSNGQVQYF
TRBD1	TRBV9	-	TRBJ2-5	TGTGCCAGCAGCCTACAGGGGGAGACCCAGTACTTC	CASSLQGETQYF
-	TRBV4-1	few	TRBJ1-4	TGCGCCAGCAGCCAAGTTGGCAGGGGCGGGGAAAAACTGTTTTTT	CASSQVGRGGEKLFF
TRBD2	TRBV7-9	-	TRBJ2-1	TGTGCCAGCAGCACGCCCCGATCGGGACTAGCGGGAGACGGTGAGCAGTTCTTC	CASSTPRSGLAGDGEQFF
TRBD2	TRBV6-5	-	TRBJ2-1	TGTGCCAGTAGCGGGAGGGCGATAGGAAATGAGCAGTTCTTC	CASSGRAIGNEQFF
-	TRBV27	-	TRBJ1-5	TGTGCCAGCAGTACAAAGTATAGCAATCAGCCCCAGCATTTT	CASSTKYSNQPQHF
-	TRBV6-1	-	TRBJ2-2	TGTGCCAGCAGTGAAGGTGGCAGACAGGAGCTGTTTTTT	CASSEGGRQELFF
TRBD2	TRBV30	-	TRBJ2-2	TGTGCCTGGAGTAGGGCTCGACTAGCTCTGAACACCGGGGAGCTGTTTTTT	CAWSRARLALNTGELFF
TRBD1	TRBV5-8	few	TRBJ1-5	TGTGCCAGCAGCTTACCCGGGACAGCTAATCAGCCCCAGCATTTT	CASSLPGTANQPQHF
-	TRBV18	-	TRBJ1-5	TGTGCCAGCTCCCTCGGGGGACCCTCCAATCAGCCCCAGCATTTT	CASSLGGPSNQPQHF
TRBD1	TRBV6-5	-	TRBJ1-6	TGTGCCAGCAGGGCCGACAGGGGAGGACAATCACCCCTCCACTTT	CASRADRGGQSPLHF
TRBD2	TRBV19	-	TRBJ2-7	TGTGCCAGTAGTACCGTAGCGGGAGAGTACGAGCAGTACTTC	CASSTVAGEYEQYF
-	TRBV6-2/TRBV6-3	-	TRBJ1-1	TGTGCCAGCACCCCAACACGGGTGAACACTGAAGCTTTCTTT	CASTPTRVNTEAFF
TRBD1	TRBV24-1	-	TRBJ1-1	TGTGCCACAGAAGGGACAGGAGGCACTGAAGCTTTCTTT	CATEGTGGTEAFF
-	TRBV19	-	TRBJ1-2	TGTGCCAGTAGTATCAACCCATCCCGGGGGGACTATGGCTACACCTTC	CASSINPSRGDYGYTF
-	TRBV7-9	once	TRBJ2-5	TGTGCCAGCAGCCCAACCCCGAGGTGGGTCCGGTACCAAGAGACCCAGTACTTC	CASSPTPRWVRYQETQYF
TRBD2	TRBV6-4	-	TRBJ2-1	TGTGCCAGCAGTGACACGGGGTCTAGCGGGAGATTCCATGAGCAGTTCTTC	CASSDTGSSGRFHEQFF
TRBD1	TRBV18	-	TRBJ1-5	TGTGCCAGCTCACCCCGGACAGGGGTGGATAGCAATCAGCCCCAGCATTTT	CASSPRTGVDSNQPQHF
-	TRBV29-1	-	TRBJ2-7	TGCAGCGTCAAGGGGGCCTACGAGCAGTACTTC	CSVKGAYEQYF
TRBD2	TRBV29-1	-	TRBJ2-7	TGCAGCGTTAGAGGCGGGAGCTCCTACGAGCAGTACTTC	CSVRGGSSYEQYF
-	TRBV19	-	TRBJ1-1	TGTGCCGCAACGGGGGGGAACACTGAAGCTTTCTTT	CAATGGNTEAFF
TRBD1	TRBV10-3	-	TRBJ2-7	TGTGCCATCAGTGGACAGGGTTACGAGCAGTACTTC	CAISGQGYEQYF
-	TRBV6-5	once	TRBJ2-7	TGTGCCAGCACCCCCGTCAGGAACCACTACGAGCAGTACTTC	CASTPVRNHYEQYF
-	TRBV19	few	TRBJ1-5	TGTGCCAGTAGTATTACCGGAGGGAGCAATCAGCCCCAGCATTTT	CASSITGGSNQPQHF
-	TRBV6-5	-	TRBJ1-1	TGTGCCAGCAGTTTTAGCGAGCTCATGAACACTGAAGCTTTCTTT	CASSFSELMNTEAFF
-	TRBV11-2	-	TRBJ2-6	TGTGCCAGCAGCGCCCTAGTTGGGGCCAACGTCCTGACTTTC	CASSALVGANVLTF
-	TRBV10-3	-	TRBJ1-1	TGTGCCATCAGTGAGTCGCAGGACAAAGCTTTCTTT	CAISESQDKAFF
-	TRBV24-1	-	TRBJ1-2	TGTGCCACCAGTGTTCCAGGTACCCATGGCTACACCTTC	CATSVPGTHGYTF
-	TRBV21-1	-	TRBJ2-3	TGTGCCAGCAGCAAAGGGAAGGGGTCAGATACGCAGTATTTT	CASSKGKGSDTQYF
-	TRBV2	few	TRBJ2-2	TGTGCCAGCAGTGGACCTACGGGTGGGTTGGCCGGGGAGCTGTTTTTT	CASSGPTGGLAGELFF
-	TRBV28	-	TRBJ1-5	TGTGCCAGCAGTTCAAAGCCTTGGCCCCAGCATTTT	CASSSKPWPQHF